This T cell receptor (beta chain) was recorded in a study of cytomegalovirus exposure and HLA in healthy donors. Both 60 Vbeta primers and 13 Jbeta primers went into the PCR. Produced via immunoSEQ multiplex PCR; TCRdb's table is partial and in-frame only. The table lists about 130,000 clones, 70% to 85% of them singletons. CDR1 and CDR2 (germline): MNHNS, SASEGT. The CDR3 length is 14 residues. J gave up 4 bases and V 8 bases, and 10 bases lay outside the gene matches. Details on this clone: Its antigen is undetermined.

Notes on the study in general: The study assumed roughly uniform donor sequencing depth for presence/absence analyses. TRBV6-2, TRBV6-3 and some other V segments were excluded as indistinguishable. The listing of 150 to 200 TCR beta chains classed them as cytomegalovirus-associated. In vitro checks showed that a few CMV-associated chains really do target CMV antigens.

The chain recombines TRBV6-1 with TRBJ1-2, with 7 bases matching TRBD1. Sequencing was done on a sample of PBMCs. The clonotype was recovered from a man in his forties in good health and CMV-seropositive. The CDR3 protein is CASGGLRQGYGYTF. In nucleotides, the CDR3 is TGTGCCAGCGGGGGACTCCGACAGGGCTATGGCTACACCTTC.